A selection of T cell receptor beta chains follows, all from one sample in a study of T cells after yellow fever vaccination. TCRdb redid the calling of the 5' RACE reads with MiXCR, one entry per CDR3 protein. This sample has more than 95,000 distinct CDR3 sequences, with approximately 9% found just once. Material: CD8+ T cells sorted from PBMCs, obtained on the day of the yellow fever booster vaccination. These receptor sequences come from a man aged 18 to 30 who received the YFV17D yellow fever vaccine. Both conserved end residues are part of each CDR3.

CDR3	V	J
CATSTSGGVGDTQYF	TRBV15	TRBJ2-3
CASSQGVARFEGETQYF	TRBV4-1	TRBJ2-5
CAGTGSPMNTEAFF	TRBV21-1	TRBJ1-1
CASRLGTGENNEQFF	TRBV19	TRBJ2-1
CASSPLAGGGGEQFF	TRBV5-1	TRBJ2-1
CSARREDEQFF	TRBV29-1	TRBJ2-1
CASRHRDRGVDEQFF	TRBV6-2/TRBV6-3	TRBJ2-1
CASSSSGQETQYF	TRBV7-9	TRBJ2-5
CASSASGVGNKGYTF	TRBV9	TRBJ1-2
CSASEGDRDTGELFF	TRBV20-1	TRBJ2-2
CASSPLAGDYNSPLHF	TRBV11-2	TRBJ1-6
CASSAIRTGGSAGELFF	TRBV12-3/TRBV12-4	TRBJ2-2
CASSLANGGWVNTEAFF	TRBV11-2	TRBJ1-1
CASSLTTSFGYTF	TRBV4-3	TRBJ1-2
CASSLDMNTEAFF	TRBV5-5	TRBJ1-1
CASSQDYSSNGEQFF	TRBV7-9	TRBJ2-1
CSARDRGARANYGYTF	TRBV20-1	TRBJ1-2
CASSQDPPGPNYGYTF	TRBV4-3	TRBJ1-2
CASSSNPGPKFF	TRBV19	TRBJ2-1
CASSTPGQPQHF	TRBV12-3/TRBV12-4	TRBJ1-5
CASSQDLFPAGAFLDTQYF	TRBV4-2	TRBJ2-3
CASSLPLDRAGGYTF	TRBV7-9	TRBJ1-2
CSAIGANVLTF	TRBV20-1	TRBJ2-6
CSVESDNYGYTF	TRBV29-1	TRBJ1-2
CASRQNDRVPYGYTF	TRBV7-9	TRBJ1-2
CASSLVWRESTEAFF	TRBV5-1	TRBJ1-1
CASSLVLRSTDTQYF	TRBV4-3	TRBJ2-3
CSVPEPGGPNEQFF	TRBV20-1	TRBJ2-1
CASSFGLAGEETQYF	TRBV7-2	TRBJ2-5
CASIIGGPNTGELFF	TRBV6-2/TRBV6-3	TRBJ2-2
CASSLVAYTQYF	TRBV5-5	TRBJ2-3
CASSYSLAGATDTQYF	TRBV6-2/TRBV6-3	TRBJ2-3
CASSFGRGGNGYTF	TRBV7-2	TRBJ1-2
CASSFRSPQQHF	TRBV28	TRBJ1-5
CASSWVVGTGELFF	TRBV19	TRBJ2-2
CSVERTSGGVIQYF	TRBV29-1	TRBJ2-5
CASSQRTQGRNEQFF	TRBV4-1	TRBJ2-1
CASSQGVGTEAFF	TRBV4-3	TRBJ1-1
CASSPRGGSYEQYF	TRBV13	TRBJ2-7
CASSFVGRGANYGYTF	TRBV7-9	TRBJ1-2
CASSLVSGPTDTQYF	TRBV7-2	TRBJ2-3
CSVELRGKEEKLFF	TRBV29-1	TRBJ1-4
CSVEDQGHGNTIYF	TRBV29-1	TRBJ1-3
CASSLAGTGGDGYTF	TRBV7-2	TRBJ1-2
CASSQQGGDQPQHF	TRBV4-1	TRBJ1-5
CASRPAYITDTQYF	TRBV5-1	TRBJ2-3
CATRAYTGELFF	TRBV24-1	TRBJ2-2
CASSAGESDSPLHF	TRBV9	TRBJ1-6
CASTGRTNYGYTF	TRBV19	TRBJ1-2
CASSPQAGRITYEQYF	TRBV14	TRBJ2-7
CASSLRGLIAHNEQFF	TRBV28	TRBJ2-1